One sample yielded the 28 T cell receptor beta chains listed below, sequenced in a study of blood T cell repertoires in COVID-19. Profiling relied on immunoSEQ multiplex PCR, and the TCRdb table lists in-frame clones only, not all of them. The table includes over 95,000 clones, 70% to 90% detected once. Sequencing was done on a sample of peripheral blood. The origin of the receptors is a middle-aged man with acute or convalescent COVID-19.

The J gene is TRBJ1-6, the V gene TRBV3-1 (or the pseudogene TRBV3-2); D call uncertain. Germline-derived CDR1 and CDR2 are LGHDT and YNNKEL (reference sequence). The CDR3 covers 17 residues. V gave up 6 bases and J gave up 2 bases, with 17 bases separating them. CDR3: CASRLHEGGTYNSPLHF. The CDR3 DNA is TGTGCCAGCAGACTCCATGAGGGTGGCACCTATAATTCACCCCTCCACTTT.

The rearrangement links TRBV30 to TRBJ1-1; no reliable D call. Trimming took 4 bases from V and 4 from J, leaving 16 bases between them. The germline CDR1 and CDR2 sequences are GTSNPN and SVGIG (reference sequence). CDR3 size: 14 residues. CDR3 coding DNA: TGTGCCTGGAATCCGGCTGGGCTGGGCACTGAAGCTTTCTTT. Amino acid sequence: CAWNPAGLGTEAFF.

J is TRBJ2-7 and V is TRBV7-6; D remains ambiguous. The germline V gene encodes CDR1 SGHVS and CDR2 FNYEAQ. Trimming removed 1 base from V and 6 bases from J, with 16 bases in between. The CDR3 has 15 amino acids. The chain's CDR3 is CASSLVAGPTGEQYF. The CDR3 bases are TGTGCCAGCAGCTTAGTGGCAGGCCCTACTGGCGAGCAGTACTTC.

The V gene is TRBV27, the J gene TRBJ2-7, with a tentative D call TRBD2 (7 bases). The CDR3 has 15 residues. Per germline, CDR1 MNHEY and CDR2 SMNVEV (reference sequence). The V and J ends lost 0 bases and 5 bases respectively, with 14 bases between them. The CDR3 region is CASSLSGGLRDEQYF. The CDR3 nucleotides are TGTGCCAGCAGTTTATCGGGGGGGCTGCGGGACGAGCAGTACTTC.

The table lists this clone with a count of one. This sequence joins TRBV6-1 and TRBJ2-4, with 8 bases aligning to TRBD2. The V segment lost 1 base and the J segment 6 bases; nucleotides outside the gene matches: 5. The CDR3 is 15 amino acids. Germline V gene lookup returns CDR1 MNHNS and CDR2 SASEGT. Written as DNA, the CDR3 is TGTGCCAGCAGTGAAGGGTATAGCGGGGTAAACATTCAGTACTTC. Protein sequence: CASSEGYSGVNIQYF.

The chain recombines TRBV3-1 (or the pseudogene TRBV3-2) with TRBJ2-2; the D gene is possibly TRBD2 (5 bases). The germline CDR1 and CDR2 sequences are LGHDT and YNNKEL (reference sequence). Trimming left V 1 base short and J 13 bases short, with 10 bases between. The CDR3 is 12 amino acids. The chain's CDR3 is CASSQGGGRLFF. CDR3 coding DNA: TGTGCCAGCAGCCAAGGAGGTGGGAGGCTGTTTTTT.

The V and J genes are TRBV3-1 (or the pseudogene TRBV3-2) and TRBJ2-1; D is perhaps TRBD1 (5 bases). Per the germline V gene, CDR1 is LGHDT and CDR2 is YNNKEL (reference sequence). Trimming cost V 5 bases and J 3 bases, with 14 bases left between them. CDR3 length: 15 amino acids. The CDR3 loop is CASSEKLTVYNEQFF. The CDR3 DNA sequence: TGTGCCAGCAGCGAAAAGTTGACAGTCTACAATGAGCAGTTCTTC.

The chain uses TRBV2 and TRBJ1-6; 7 bases match TRBD1. This CDR3 is built from 14 residues. Germline values: CDR1 SNHLY, CDR2 FYNNEI. The junction had 9 bases not matched to a gene; V was cut back by 6 bases and J by 10 bases. The CDR3 coding sequence is TGTGCCAGCAGCAGCAGGGGGATAATCTCACCCCTCCACTTT. The encoded protein is CASSSRGIISPLHF.

This chain joins TRBV28 and TRBJ1-5; D is undetermined. The CDR3 extends over 11 amino acids. Germline CDR1 is MDHEN and CDR2 is SYDVKM. Trimming removed 8 bases from V and 7 bases from J, with 9 bases in between. The CDR3 DNA reads as TGTGCCAGCGCGGGTGGGCAGCCCCAGCATTTT. It yields the protein CASAGGQPQHF.

J is TRBJ1-2 and V is TRBV29-1; no clear D gene. The length of the CDR3 is 13 residues. Between the trimmed V and J ends, which lost 3 bases and 3 bases, there was a span of 11 bases. The germline gives CDR1 SQVTM, CDR2 ANQGSEA. The CDR3 region has the DNA TGCAGCGTTGAGGACGGGGAATACTATGGCTACACCTTC. Translation gives CSVEDGEYYGYTF. The full variable domain, with the rest looked up from reference TRBV29-1 and TRBJ1-2, is SAVISQKPSRDICQRGTSLTIQCQVDSQVTMMFWYRQQPGQSLTLIATANQGSEATYESGFVIDKFPISRPNLTFSTLTVSNMSPEDSSIYLCSVEDGEYYGYTFGSGTRLTVV.

The table lists this clone with a count of one. The chain is built from TRBV4-1 and TRBJ1-3; the D gene is possibly TRBD1 (5 bases). The CDR3 runs to 16 residues. V shed 2 bases and J shed 0 bases, with 11 bases lying between them. From germline, CDR1 is MGHRA and CDR2 YSYEKL. The CDR3 protein is CASSQYGGNSGNTIYF. The CDR3 coding sequence is TGCGCCAGCAGCCAATACGGGGGGAACTCTGGAAACACCATATATTTT.

This chain links TRBV4-1 with TRBJ2-3; TRBD1 aligns across 8 bases. The CDR3 totals 15 residues. V shed 0 bases and J 4 bases; nucleotides not matched to a gene: 3. Germline V gives CDR1 MGHRA, CDR2 YSYEKL. The CDR3 DNA is TGCGCCAGCAGCCAAGATAGGGACAGGCCAGATACGCAGTATTTT. Its translation: CASSQDRDRPDTQYF.

The V gene is TRBV5-6, the J gene TRBJ2-7; the D is unclear. The CDR3 extends over 16 amino acids. V lost 2 bases and J 3 bases, leaving 18 bases between the germline ends. Germline V CDR1 and CDR2: SGHDT, YYEEEE. The CDR3 spells CASSLLTLEYNYEQYF. CDR3 coding DNA: TGTGCCAGCAGCTTACTGACGCTGGAGTACAACTACGAGCAGTACTTC. The full variable domain, its missing parts supplied by reference TRBV5-6 and TRBJ2-7, is DAGVTQSPTHLIKTRGQQVTLRCSPKSGHDTVSWYQQALGQGPQFIFQYYEEEERQRGNFPDRFSGHQFPNYSSELNVNALLLGDSALYLCASSLLTLEYNYEQYFGPGTRLTVT.

The rearrangement uses TRBV4-3 and TRBJ2-5; 7 bases align to TRBD2. Germline V CDR1 and CDR2: LGHNA, YSLEER. This CDR3 is 13 amino acids long. Losses at the gene ends were 4 bases for V and 3 bases for J; bases not matched to a gene: 2. CDR3 nucleotides: TGCGCCAGCAGCCGGAGCGGGAAAGAGACCCAGTACTTC. This sequence encodes CASSRSGKETQYF.

CDR3 loop: CASSQVLGTGHYEQYF. Written as DNA, the CDR3 is TGCGCCAGCAGCCAAGTTCTGGGGACAGGACATTACGAGCAGTACTTC. The V and J genes are TRBV4-1 and TRBJ2-7; 8 bases map to TRBD1. Unmatched junction bases numbered 9, after V lost 1 base and J lost 4 bases. The CDR3 extends over 16 amino acids. Looked up from germline, CDR1 is MGHRA and CDR2 is YSYEKL.

J is TRBJ2-7 and V is TRBV19; 11 bases fit TRBD1. The CDR3 runs to 15 residues. The V gene end was trimmed by 5 bases and the J gene end by 7 bases; junction bases not matched to a gene: 10. CDR1 and CDR2 (germline): LNHDA, SQIVND (reference sequence). The CDR3 nucleotides read TGTGCCAGTAGTTCGCCGGGACAGGGGGTGAGAGAGCAGTACTTC. Its translation is CASSSPGQGVREQYF.

The chain has TRBV7-9 and TRBJ2-2, with 8 bases matching TRBD1. The CDR3 length is 15 residues. With V trimmed by 5 bases and J by 4 bases, 6 bases remained unmatched. CDR1 is SEHNR, CDR2 FQNEAQ, per germline (reference sequence). CDR3 in amino acids: CASSPGGAGTGELFF. Written as DNA, the CDR3 is TGTGCCAGCAGCCCAGGGGGCGCGGGCACCGGGGAGCTGTTTTTT.

Of note for this clone: Other DNA variants within this sample encode the same CDR3. The DNA for the CDR3 is TGTGCCAGCAGCCATCTAACAGGGGATACTGAAGCTTTCTTT. This codes for CASSHLTGDTEAFF. V is TRBV3-1 (or the pseudogene TRBV3-2) and J is TRBJ1-1, with 7 bases matching TRBD1. The germline gives CDR1 LGHDT, CDR2 YNNKEL (reference sequence). The ends lost 3 bases at V and 5 bases at J; junction bases unmatched: 6. The CDR3 is 14 amino acids.

This chain uses TRBV19 with TRBJ2-5, with 10 bases that match TRBD2. This CDR3 contains 15 residues. Per germline, CDR1 LNHDA and CDR2 SQIVND (reference sequence). V lost 3 bases, J lost 6 bases, and 7 bases stayed unmatched. The DNA of the CDR3 is TGTGCCAGTAGTATGTACAGCGGGGGGGAAAAGACCCAGTACTTC. This translates into CASSMYSGGEKTQYF.

The V call is TRBV4-1, the J call TRBJ2-5; D not resolved. Trimming left V 4 bases short and J 5 bases short, with 11 bases between. Germline CDR1 MGHRA, CDR2 YSYEKL. The CDR3 is 13 amino acids. The CDR3 sequence is CASSRLVRETQYF. As DNA, the CDR3 is TGCGCCAGCAGCCGTTTAGTACGCGAGACCCAGTACTTC.

This clone was recorded only once. The chain uses TRBV6-2 or TRBV6-3 and TRBJ2-7; TRBD1 agrees at 10 bases. After removal of 4 bases from V and 3 bases from J, the junction contained 12 bases not matched to a gene. CDR1 MNHEY and CDR2 SVGEGT come from the germline V gene. The CDR3 is made up of 17 amino acids. The CDR3 spells CASSFRRDRGFFYEQYF. The CDR3 DNA reads TGTGCCAGCAGTTTCCGCCGGGACAGGGGCTTTTTCTACGAGCAGTACTTC.

The chain carries TRBV7-3 and TRBJ2-5; 11 bases are shared with TRBD1. The V gene end was trimmed by 1 base and the J gene end by 4 bases; junction bases not matched to a gene: 2. Looked up from germline, CDR1 is SGHTA and CDR2 is FQGTGA. The CDR3 runs 15 residues. CDR3 protein: CASSLMGTGGETQYF. DNA of the CDR3: TGTGCCAGCAGCTTAATGGGGACAGGGGGAGAGACCCAGTACTTC.

This clone was counted between two and nine times. The gene calls are TRBV6-5 and TRBJ1-4; 10 bases line up with TRBD1. This CDR3 has 14 amino acids. CDR1 is MNHEY, CDR2 SVGAGI, per germline. V was pared by 6 bases and J by 2 bases, with 0 bases of the junction left unmatched. CDR3 DNA sequence: TGTGCCAGCAGGGACAGGGGGACTAATGAAAAACTGTTTTTT. Protein sequence: CASRDRGTNEKLFF.

J is TRBJ2-3 and V is TRBV30; 10 bases match TRBD1. The CDR3 length is 15 residues. Germline trimming cut 3 bases from V and 3 bases from J; bases unmatched to any gene: 6. CDR1 is GTSNPN, CDR2 SVGIG, per germline (reference sequence). CDR3 amino acids: CAWSLTGGETDTQYF. CDR3 DNA: TGTGCCTGGAGCCTGACAGGGGGCGAGACAGATACGCAGTATTTT. Full variable domain (remainder filled in from reference TRBV30 and TRBJ2-3): SQTIHQWPATLVQPVGSPLSLECTVEGTSNPNLYWYRQAAGRGLQLLFYSVGIGQISSEVPQNLSASRPQDRQFILSSKKLLLSDSGFYLCAWSLTGGETDTQYFGPGTRLTVL.

The chain joins TRBV24-1 to TRBJ2-1; 7 positions match TRBD2. The V gene end was trimmed by 4 bases and the J gene end by 12 bases; junction bases not matched to a gene: 5. From germline, CDR1 is KGHDR and CDR2 SFDVKD. This CDR3 has 12 amino acids. The CDR3 loop is CATSEPSGRQFF. The CDR3 DNA reads TGTGCCACCAGTGAGCCTAGCGGAAGGCAGTTCTTC.

V usage is TRBV19 and J usage is TRBJ2-1, with 7 bases matching TRBD1. Trimming took 5 bases from V and 8 from J; bases not matched to a gene: 9. The CDR3 consists of 14 residues. CDR1 LNHDA and CDR2 SQIVND come from the germline V gene (reference sequence). The CDR3 loop is CASSRTGIGDEQFF. The CDR3 region has the DNA TGTGCCAGTAGTCGGACAGGAATCGGGGATGAGCAGTTCTTC.

This clone was counted only a few times. This chain uses TRBV6-2 or TRBV6-3 with TRBJ1-2; D may be TRBD1 (5 bases). The germline V and J ends were trimmed by 6 bases and 4 bases, with 15 bases remaining between them. Germline V CDR1 and CDR2: MNHEY, SVGEGT. This CDR3 is built from 14 residues. CDR3 amino acids: CASSPGGDVYGYTF. CDR3 sequence (DNA): TGTGCCAGCAGCCCGGGAGGGGACGTCTATGGCTACACCTTC.

This chain connects TRBV24-1 to TRBJ2-1, with 7 bases that match TRBD2. There are 13 residues in the CDR3. V trimming: 8 bases; J trimming: 1 base; junction bases outside the gene matches: 1. Per germline, CDR1 KGHDR and CDR2 SFDVKD. The CDR3 protein is CATTGGSYNEQFF. The CDR3 region has the DNA TGTGCCACCACGGGGGGTTCCTACAATGAGCAGTTCTTC.